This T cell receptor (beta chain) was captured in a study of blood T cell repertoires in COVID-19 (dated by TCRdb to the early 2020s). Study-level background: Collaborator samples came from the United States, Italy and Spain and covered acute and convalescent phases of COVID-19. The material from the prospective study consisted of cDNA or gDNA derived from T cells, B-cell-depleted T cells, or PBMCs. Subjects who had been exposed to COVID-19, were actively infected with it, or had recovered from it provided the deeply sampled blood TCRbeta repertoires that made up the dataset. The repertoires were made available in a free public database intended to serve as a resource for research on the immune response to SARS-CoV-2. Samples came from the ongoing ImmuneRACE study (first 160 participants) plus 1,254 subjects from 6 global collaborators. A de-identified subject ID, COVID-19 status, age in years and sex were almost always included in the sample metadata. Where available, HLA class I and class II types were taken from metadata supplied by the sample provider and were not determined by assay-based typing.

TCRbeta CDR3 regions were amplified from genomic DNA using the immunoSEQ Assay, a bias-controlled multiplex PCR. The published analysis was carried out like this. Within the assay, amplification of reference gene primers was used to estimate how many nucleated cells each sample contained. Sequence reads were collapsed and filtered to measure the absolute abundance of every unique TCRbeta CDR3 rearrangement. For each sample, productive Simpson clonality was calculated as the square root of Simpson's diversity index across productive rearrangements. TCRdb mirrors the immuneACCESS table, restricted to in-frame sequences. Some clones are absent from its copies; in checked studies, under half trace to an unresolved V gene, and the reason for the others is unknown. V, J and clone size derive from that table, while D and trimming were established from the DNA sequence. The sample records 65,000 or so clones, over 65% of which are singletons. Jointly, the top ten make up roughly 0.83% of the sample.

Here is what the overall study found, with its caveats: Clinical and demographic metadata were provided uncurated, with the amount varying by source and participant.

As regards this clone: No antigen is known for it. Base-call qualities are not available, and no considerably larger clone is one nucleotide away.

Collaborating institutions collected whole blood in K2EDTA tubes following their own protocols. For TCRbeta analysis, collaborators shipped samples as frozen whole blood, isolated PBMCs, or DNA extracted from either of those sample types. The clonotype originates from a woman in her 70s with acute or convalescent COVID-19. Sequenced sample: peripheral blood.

CDR3 region: CASSSSGGIDGYTF. The DNA is as follows: TGTGCCAGCAGCTCGTCAGGGGGCATCGATGGCTACACCTTC. The V gene is TRBV11-2 and the J gene is TRBJ1-2, with TRBD1 identical over 8 junction bases. Germline trimming amounts to 4 bases on V and 6 bases on J, with 7 as the count of junction bases outside the gene matches. The CDR3, cysteine through phenylalanine, is 14 amino acids long. Just the 42-base CDR3 DNA is kept, in frame starting at base 1. The germline V gene specifies SGHAT as CDR1 and FQNNGV as CDR2.